The 18 T cell receptor beta chains given below trace back to one sample, sequenced in a study of CD8 T cells in Susac syndrome. After extraction with the RNeasy kit, about 0.45 to 1 ug of the RNA was reverse transcribed using random hexamers. One entry per CDR3 protein results from TCRdb running MiXCR on the immunoSEQ multiplex PCR reads. The table includes over 80,000 distinct CDR3 sequences, approximately 92% detected once. The sequenced sample consisted of CD8+ T cells from PBMCs. The receptor set was obtained from a human donor in good health.

This clonotype came up once. The V gene is TRBV25-1, the J gene TRBJ1-6; the D gene is possibly TRBD1 (5 bases). CDR1 and CDR2 (germline): MGHDK, SYGVNS. V shed 4 bases and J shed 14 bases, with 18 bases lying between them. The CDR3 is made up of 14 amino acids. The CDR3 loop is CASSGRGIGTSLHF. The CDR3, as DNA: TGTGCCAGCAGTGGTCGAGGTATAGGGACCTCCCTCCACTTT.

V and J are TRBV11-2 and TRBJ2-3; 10 nucleotides match TRBD2. Germline CDR1 and CDR2: SGHAT and FQNNGV. The CDR3 has 15 residues. Germline trimming cut 2 bases from V and 5 bases from J; bases unmatched to any gene: 4. The CDR3 DNA reads TGTGCCAGCAGCTTAAGCGGGGGGGCAGGAGATACGCAGTATTTT. Translation gives CASSLSGGAGDTQYF.

The chain recombines TRBV6-5 with TRBJ1-5, with D possibly being TRBD1 (5 bases). CDR3 size: 13 residues. CDR1 is MNHEY, CDR2 SVGAGI, per germline. Trimming removed 7 bases at V and 6 bases at J, with 13 bases between. The CDR3 DNA reads TGTGCCAGCACCCCAGGGTTTTCTCAGCCCCAGCATTTT. The encoded protein is CASTPGFSQPQHF.

DNA of the CDR3: TGTGCCACCACCCCTAGCGGGGGGCGTACAGATACGCAGTATTTT. Encoded protein: CATTPSGGRTDTQYF. The chain joins TRBV15 to TRBJ2-3, with 11 bases fitting TRBD2. Germline CDR1 LNHNV, CDR2 YYDKDF (reference sequence). The CDR3 has 15 residues. Trimming cost V 7 bases and J 3 bases; bases outside gene matches: 6.

The V call is TRBV11-2, the J call TRBJ2-2; D is undetermined. Per the germline V gene, CDR1 is SGHAT and CDR2 is FQNNGV. The CDR3 runs 14 residues. V lost 7 bases, J lost 3 bases, and 12 bases lay in between. The CDR3 DNA reads TGTGCCAGCAATCACTATCGAGACACCGGGGAGCTGTTTTTT. The encoded protein is CASNHYRDTGELFF.

The rearrangement uses TRBV6-5 and TRBJ2-3; 12 positions agree with TRBD2. The CDR3 runs 16 residues. J gave up 3 bases and V 5 bases, and 6 bases lay outside the gene matches. Germline V CDR1 and CDR2: MNHEY, SVGAGI. DNA for the CDR3: TGTGCCAGCAGTCACCTCCTAGCGGGGGGGACAGATACGCAGTATTTT. This sequence encodes CASSHLLAGGTDTQYF.

The V call is TRBV29-1, the J call TRBJ2-7; D remains unclear. Germline-derived CDR1 and CDR2 are SQVTM and ANQGSEA. The CDR3 totals 12 residues. The V gene lost 1 base and the J gene lost 7 bases, with 11 bases spanning the gap. CDR3 bases: TGCAGCGTTGAAGGGTTGGGTCGGGAGCAGTACTTC. Its translation is CSVEGLGREQYF.

The chain combines TRBV28 with TRBJ1-5; TRBD1 matches 7 bases. The V gene end was trimmed by 7 bases and the J gene end by 7 bases; junction bases not matched to a gene: 10. Germline V CDR1 and CDR2: MDHEN, SYDVKM. This CDR3 region has 14 residues. This CDR3 reads CASTTTGIGQPQHF. CDR3 bases: TGTGCCAGCACCACGACAGGGATAGGACAGCCCCAGCATTTT.

The rearrangement links TRBV7-6 to TRBJ1-1, with no clear D. The germline CDR1 and CDR2 sequences are SGHVS and FNYEAQ. The V gene lost 5 bases and the J gene lost 7 bases, with 8 bases spanning the gap. This CDR3 contains 11 residues. The CDR3, as DNA: TGTGCCAGCAGCCCCGGAAGTGAAGCTTTCTTT. Translated: CASSPGSEAFF.

This clonotype was observed once. This sequence joins TRBV7-2 and TRBJ2-7; D is unclear. V lost 5 bases, J lost 0 bases, and 11 bases lay in between. This CDR3 has 14 residues. The germline CDR1 and CDR2 sequences are SGHTA and FQGNSA. The CDR3 here is CASSPSRSSYEQYF. For the CDR3, the DNA is TGTGCCAGCAGCCCTTCAAGGAGCTCCTACGAGCAGTACTTC.

This clonotype was picked up a small number of times. The J gene is TRBJ2-7, the V gene TRBV19; 10 positions agree with TRBD1. Per the germline V gene, CDR1 is LNHDA and CDR2 is SQIVND (reference sequence). V shed 6 bases and J 3 bases; nucleotides not matched to a gene: 14. The CDR3 consists of 17 residues. The CDR3 region has the DNA TGTGCCAGTAGCCCCACGACAGGGGGCGAAGTTGTCTACGAGCAGTACTTC. Translating gives CASSPTTGGEVVYEQYF.

This chain uses TRBV6-5 with TRBJ1-1; D might be TRBD1 (6 bases). Per germline, CDR1 MNHEY and CDR2 SVGAGI. The CDR3 runs 13 residues. Between the trimmed V and J ends, which lost 6 bases and 0 bases, there was a span of 8 bases. Written as DNA, the CDR3 is TGTGCCAGCAGAGGACAGATGAACACTGAAGCTTTCTTT. Its protein product is CASRGQMNTEAFF.

The genes are TRBV7-9 and TRBJ1-6; 7 nucleotides match TRBD1. The CDR3 contains 16 residues. The V and J ends lost 5 bases and 5 bases, in that order; junction bases with no gene match: 9. Germline V gene lookup returns CDR1 SEHNR and CDR2 FQNEAQ (reference sequence). CDR3 protein: CASSVTGTADNSPLHF. The CDR3 coding sequence is TGTGCCAGCAGCGTTACCGGGACAGCTGATAATTCACCCCTCCACTTT. The entire variable domain, with the rest obtained from reference TRBV7-9 and TRBJ1-6, is as follows: DTGVSQNPRHKITKRGQNVTFRCDPISEHNRLYWYRQTLGQGPEFLTYFQNEAQLEKSRLLSDRFSAERPKGSFSTLEIQRTEQGDSAMYLCASSVTGTADNSPLHFGNGTRLTVT.

This clonotype has a single count. The CDR3 sequence: CAIRDPGVSNTF. The CDR3 coding sequence is TGTGCCATCAGGGACCCAGGGGTCTCCAACACCTTC. The chain uses TRBV10-3 and TRBJ1-2, with a weak D call TRBD1 (6 bases). This CDR3 contains 12 residues. The V gene lost 6 bases and the J gene lost 12 bases, with 17 bases spanning the gap. Germline values: CDR1 ENHRY, CDR2 SYGVKD.

The chain combines TRBV2 with TRBJ2-7, with TRBD1 identical over 8 bases. Germline CDR1 SNHLY, CDR2 FYNNEI. Trimming took 6 bases from V and 3 from J; bases not matched to a gene: 10. This CDR3 region has 15 residues. CDR3 amino acids: CASRETGGPSYEQYF. The CDR3 DNA is TGTGCCAGCAGAGAAACAGGGGGTCCCAGCTACGAGCAGTACTTC.

This clonotype was seen a single time. This rearrangement joins TRBV15 to TRBJ2-3; D is unclear. Per the germline V gene, CDR1 is LNHNV and CDR2 is YYDKDF (reference sequence). The CDR3 has 14 residues. V was pared by 3 bases and J by 6 bases, with 13 bases between. CDR3 region: CATSRRNYWDTQYF. The CDR3 bases are TGTGCCACCAGCAGGAGGAACTATTGGGATACGCAGTATTTT.

This chain connects TRBV7-2 to TRBJ2-3; D call uncertain. The CDR3 is made up of 14 amino acids. Germline-derived CDR1 and CDR2 are SGHTA and FQGNSA. Trimming took off 1 base at V and 6 bases at J, with 11 bases between the two ends. This CDR3 reads CASSLGRQWDTQYF. The CDR3 bases are TGTGCCAGCAGCTTAGGCAGGCAGTGGGATACGCAGTATTTT.

The chain has TRBV27 and TRBJ1-4; D is possibly TRBD1 (5 bases). V dropped 5 bases and J dropped 3 bases, with 22 bases sitting between them. The CDR3 consists of 18 residues. CDR1 MNHEY and CDR2 SMNVEV come from the germline V gene (reference sequence). CDR3 amino acids: CASSPIHSVGGPNEKLFF. DNA for the CDR3: TGTGCCAGCAGTCCTATCCATTCGGTTGGGGGTCCTAATGAAAAACTGTTTTTT.